The next 32 T cell receptor beta chains were all read from a single sample in a study of blood T cells in healthy people across ages. The use of a sample-barcoded 5' primer and a J-beta primer mix characterized a second PCR of 7 to 11 cycles. TCRdb itself ran the 5' RACE reads through MiXCR, one entry per CDR3 protein. The data contain 1,500,000 or so distinct CDR3 sequences, approximately 59% of them seen just once; the ten biggest clones take up 5.5% to 8%. The specimen was blood. These receptors were collected from a man aged 18 to 35 in good health.

This chain uses TRBV9 with TRBJ2-1; maybe TRBD2 (6 bases). This CDR3 has 15 residues. V was clipped by 0 bases and J by 4 bases, with 11 bases between them. Germline-derived CDR1 and CDR2 are SGDLS and YYNGEE. The CDR3 DNA follows: TGTGCCAGCAGCGTAGGGGGGGAGTTGTACAATGAGCAGTTCTTC. Translation: CASSVGGELYNEQFF.

The J gene is TRBJ1-2, the V gene TRBV6-7, with a possible D match to TRBD1 (6 bases). TRBV6-7 is an ORF, with its function uncertain. The CDR3 has 16 amino acids. V lost 2 bases, J lost 5 bases, and 18 bases lay in between. Here the CDR3 reads CASSYTTRQEDYGYTF. Written as DNA, the CDR3 is TGTGCCAGCAGTTACACGACCCGACAGGAAGATTATGGCTACACCTTC.

This clonotype was seen only once. One end of the junction does not line up with germline, which may come from a read error. V and J are TRBV29-1 and TRBJ2-5; 12 bases line up with TRBD1. Looked up from germline, CDR1 is SQVTM and CDR2 is ANQGSEA. The CDR3 runs to 15 residues. This CDR3 is CSVDGTGGWGETRYF. CDR3 in DNA: TGCAGCGTTGATGGGACAGGGGGCTGGGGAGAGACCCGGTACTTC.

The rearrangement links TRBV12-3 or TRBV12-4 to TRBJ2-7; TRBD1 matches 8 bases. The CDR3 totals 15 residues. V shed 5 bases, J shed 6 bases, and the junction held 12 bases outside the gene matches. The CDR3 nucleotides read TGTGCCAGCAGTCCCCGACAGGGGATCGGGAGCGAGCAGTACTTC. It encodes CASSPRQGIGSEQYF.

This chain joins TRBV10-3 and TRBJ2-1; a weak D match, TRBD1 (5 bases). CDR1 is ENHRY and CDR2 is SYGVKD in the germline V gene. The CDR3 consists of 17 residues. Trimming shortened V by 4 bases and J by 6 bases, and 22 bases separated the two germline ends. In nucleotides, the CDR3 is TGTGCCATCAGTGGGGCGGATGGGGCGGCATTATTCAATGAGCAGTTCTTC. Its protein product is CAISGADGAALFNEQFF.

This rearrangement joins TRBV7-2 to TRBJ1-5; no clear D gene. In germline, CDR1 is SGHTA, CDR2 FQGNSA. Deletions cut 5 bases from V and 7 bases from J, with 18 bases between. This CDR3 has 15 amino acids. The chain's CDR3 is CASSLVKGAGQPQHF. In DNA form, the CDR3 reads TGTGCCAGCAGCCTAGTGAAGGGCGCGGGGCAGCCCCAGCATTTT.

This clonotype has only a few counts. The gene calls are TRBV29-1 and TRBJ2-4; tentative D call: TRBD1 (6 bases). The CDR3 runs 12 residues. The germline gives CDR1 SQVTM, CDR2 ANQGSEA. V lost 4 bases, J lost 13 bases, and 17 bases lay in between. The CDR3 bases are TGCAGCGTTGCTACAGGGACAACGGGGCAGTACTTC. The encoded protein is CSVATGTTGQYF.

This chain connects TRBV3-1 to TRBJ2-1; TRBD2 might be the D (7 bases). CDR1 LGHDT and CDR2 YNNKEL come from the germline V gene (reference sequence). With 0 bases removed from V and 0 bases from J, the gap between germline ends came to 21 bases. The CDR3 runs to 20 residues. Here the CDR3 DNA reads TGTGCCAGCAGCCAAGATAGTGGACTAGGGAGGGGGAACTCCTACAATGAGCAGTTCTTC. Its protein is CASSQDSGLGRGNSYNEQFF.

The J gene is TRBJ2-4, the V gene TRBV5-1, with 11 positions matching TRBD1. V dropped 4 bases and J dropped 2; count of bases not matched to a gene: 11. Germline V gene sequence: CDR1 SGHRS, CDR2 YFSETQ. This CDR3 has 18 residues. The CDR3 loop is CASSLGTGGTVSKNIQYF. The CDR3 DNA reads TGCGCCAGCAGCCTAGGGACAGGGGGGACCGTCTCCAAAAACATTCAGTACTTC.

This sequence joins TRBV20-1 and TRBJ2-7, with D perhaps TRBD2 (6 bases). V was pared by 2 bases and J by 2 bases, with 10 bases between. Germline lookup yields CDR1 DFQATT and CDR2 SNEGSKA (reference sequence). The CDR3 runs to 13 residues. CDR3 in amino acids: CSARSGATYEQYF. For the CDR3, the DNA is TGCAGTGCTAGATCGGGAGCCACCTACGAGCAGTACTTC.

This clonotype appeared many times. The rearrangement joins TRBV4-1 to TRBJ2-2; TRBD2 aligns across 9 bases. The CDR3 has 16 residues. Germline trimming cut 0 bases from V and 6 bases from J; bases unmatched to any gene: 5. Germline V gene lookup returns CDR1 MGHRA and CDR2 YSYEKL. This chain's CDR3 is CASSQEPSGVSGELFF. CDR3 nucleotides: TGCGCCAGCAGCCAAGAACCTAGCGGGGTCTCCGGGGAGCTGTTTTTT.

This clonotype was detected only a few times. V usage is TRBV9 and J usage is TRBJ2-7, with 10 bases identical to TRBD2. CDR3 length equals 15 residues. The trim removed 3 bases at V and 0 bases at J, leaving 3 bases unmatched. The V gene's germline CDR1 is SGDLS and CDR2 YYNGEE. CDR3 nucleotides: TGTGCCAGCAGCGGCGGGACTAGCGACTCCTACGAGCAGTACTTC. It is translated as CASSGGTSDSYEQYF.

This clonotype was seen a few times. The chain combines TRBV7-2 with TRBJ2-1; unclear D gene. Germline values: CDR1 SGHTA, CDR2 FQGNSA. This CDR3 is built from 14 residues. V lost 5 bases, J lost 10 bases, and 18 bases lay in between. The CDR3 sequence: CASSPPNGFEEQFF. The CDR3 nucleotides are TGTGCCAGCAGCCCCCCGAATGGGTTTGAAGAGCAGTTCTTC.

As concerns this clonotype: At one boundary the junction diverges from the germline segment, which might be a read error. This chain links TRBV4-1 with TRBJ1-1; D is uncertain. Germline-derived CDR1 and CDR2 are MGHRA and YSYEKL. This CDR3 is 14 amino acids long. CDR3 nucleotides: TGCGCCAGCAGCCAGCGTCCGTTGAACATTGAAGCTTTCTTT. It encodes CASSQRPLNIEAFF.

This clonotype came up a few times. The rearrangement uses TRBV27 and TRBJ2-3; D is undetermined. CDR1 and CDR2 (germline): MNHEY, SMNVEV (reference sequence). The CDR3 contains 13 residues. With 3 bases removed from V and 2 bases from J, the gap between germline ends came to 6 bases. The CDR3 loop reads CASSLFNTDTQYF. The CDR3 nucleotides read TGTGCCAGCAGTTTGTTTAACACAGATACGCAGTATTTT.

This clonotype was seen once. This chain uses TRBV5-1 with TRBJ2-1; the match to TRBD2 covers 11 bases. The V gene's germline CDR1 is SGHRS and CDR2 YFSETQ. The CDR3 length is 16 residues. With 3 bases clipped from V and 5 bases from J, the junction kept 7 bases outside the gene matches. This chain's CDR3 is CASSYLAGGPNNEQFF. The CDR3 coding sequence is TGCGCCAGCAGCTATCTAGCGGGGGGTCCGAACAATGAGCAGTTCTTC.

This clonotype was seen more than once but under ten times. J is TRBJ2-7 and V is TRBV10-3; 7 nucleotides match TRBD1. CDR1 and CDR2 from the germline V gene are ENHRY and SYGVKD. V shed 4 bases, J shed 2 bases, and the junction held 5 bases outside the gene matches. This CDR3 is built from 14 residues. CDR3 nucleotides: TGTGCCATCAGTGGGACAGGTCTCACCTACGAGCAGTACTTC. It is translated as CAISGTGLTYEQYF.

This clonotype was detected once. A junction end diverges from the germline sequence, so it may reflect a read error. The chain uses TRBV4-2 and TRBJ1-6; a possible D gene is TRBD1 (6 bases). This CDR3 contains 16 residues. Germline CDR1 and CDR2: LGHNA and YNFKEQ. This CDR3 reads CASNQGTSKGNSPLHF. The DNA for the CDR3 is TGTGCCAGCAACCAAGGGACATCCAAAGGCAATTCACCCCTCCACTTT.

This chain connects TRBV7-9 to TRBJ2-1, with D perhaps being TRBD1 or TRBD2 (6 bases each). V dropped 6 bases and J dropped 5 bases, with 23 bases sitting between them. The CDR3 length is 17 residues. Germline V CDR1 and CDR2: SEHNR, FQNEAQ (reference sequence). The DNA of the CDR3 is TGTGCCAGCAGGACGGCCCTGAGGAGGGGACACCACAATGAGCAGTTCTTC. This gives the protein CASRTALRRGHHNEQFF.

Only one count was recorded for this clonotype. The chain recombines TRBV2 with TRBJ2-1; D not resolved. Germline V gene sequence: CDR1 SNHLY, CDR2 FYNNEI. V gave up 8 bases and J gave up 8 bases, with 16 bases separating them. This CDR3 region has 13 residues. CDR3 nucleotides: TGTGCCAGCCATCGTGGTGTTCGGTATGAGCAGTTCTTC. This gives the protein CASHRGVRYEQFF.

The CDR3 reads CASSSERRINQPQHF. Written as DNA, the CDR3 is TGTGCCAGCAGTTCTGAACGGCGGATCAATCAGCCCCAGCATTTT. This rearrangement joins TRBV12-3 or TRBV12-4 to TRBJ1-5; D not resolved. Between the trimmed V and J ends, which lost 4 bases and 3 bases, there was a span of 13 bases. The CDR3 runs 15 residues.

The CDR3 sequence is CSASQREALTDTQYF. CDR3 bases: TGCAGTGCCTCCCAGCGGGAAGCCCTCACAGATACGCAGTATTTT. The chain carries TRBV20-1 and TRBJ2-3, with 7 bases matching TRBD2. The CDR3 loop spans 15 amino acids. The germline gives CDR1 DFQATT, CDR2 SNEGSKA (reference sequence). V dropped 6 bases and J dropped 2; count of bases not matched to a gene: 11.

This clonotype was found a few times. The chain carries TRBV27 and TRBJ1-2; D unresolved. The germline CDR1 and CDR2 sequences are MNHEY and SMNVEV (reference sequence). The CDR3 spans 13 residues. Deletions cut 5 bases from V and 8 bases from J, with 15 bases between. CDR3 sequence: CASSLSQFHGYTF. CDR3 DNA sequence: TGTGCCAGCAGTCTCTCTCAATTCCACGGCTACACCTTC.

The chain has TRBV29-1 and TRBJ2-1; TRBD1 matches 9 bases. Germline assignment: CDR1 SQVTM and CDR2 ANQGSEA. Unmatched junction bases numbered 6, after V lost 8 bases and J lost 4 bases. CDR3 length equals 13 residues. In nucleotides, the CDR3 is TGCAGCCTGAGACAGGGGGGTTACAATGAGCAGTTCTTC. Its protein product is CSLRQGGYNEQFF.

The chain carries TRBV5-5 and TRBJ2-7; the match to TRBD2 covers 9 bases. Germline CDR1 SGHKS, CDR2 YYEKEE (reference sequence). The CDR3 has 16 residues. J gave up 3 bases and V 1 base, and 8 bases lay outside the gene matches. In DNA, the CDR3 is TGTGCCAGCAGCTTGCTGGGGCTAGCGGGAAACTACGAGCAGTACTTC. As protein: CASSLLGLAGNYEQYF.

Only a few counts were recorded for this clonotype. The J gene is TRBJ2-5, the V gene TRBV12-3 or TRBV12-4; D not certain. This CDR3 comprises 14 residues. With 3 bases removed from V and 1 base from J, the gap between germline ends came to 9 bases. CDR3 protein: CASSFSASQETQYF. For the CDR3, the DNA is TGTGCCAGCAGTTTCTCGGCCAGCCAAGAGACCCAGTACTTC.

V is TRBV6-1 and J is TRBJ1-2; 7 bases fit TRBD1. J was trimmed by 8 bases and V by 3 bases; bases with no gene match: 12. This CDR3 is 15 amino acids long. Germline values: CDR1 MNHNS, CDR2 SASEGT. The CDR3 region is CASSDFSGTEYGYTF. The CDR3 DNA reads TGTGCCAGCAGTGACTTTTCCGGGACAGAATACGGCTACACCTTC.

This clonotype has just a few counts. The rearrangement joins TRBV4-1 to TRBJ2-5, with 10 positions matching TRBD2. Germline V gene lookup returns CDR1 MGHRA and CDR2 YSYEKL. This CDR3 comprises 16 residues. Trimming cost V 1 base and J 5 bases; bases outside gene matches: 7. The CDR3 protein is CASSQGSGRAHETQYF. The CDR3 coding sequence is TGCGCCAGCAGCCAAGGCAGCGGGAGGGCTCATGAGACCCAGTACTTC.

This clonotype was found a few times. The chain has TRBV6-6 and TRBJ1-2; weak D call: TRBD1 (5 bases). Germline lookup yields CDR1 MNHNY and CDR2 SVGAGI (reference sequence). Trimming cost V 2 bases and J 6 bases, with 16 bases left between them. The CDR3 runs to 15 residues. CDR3: CASSYASGRVNGYTF. The CDR3 DNA follows: TGTGCCAGCAGTTACGCGTCAGGGAGGGTGAATGGCTACACCTTC.

This sequence joins TRBV10-3 and TRBJ1-6, with 9 nucleotides matching TRBD1. With 6 bases clipped from V and 8 bases from J, the junction kept 8 bases outside the gene matches. This CDR3 contains 15 residues. In germline, CDR1 is ENHRY, CDR2 SYGVKD. CDR3 sequence: CAIRPGQGRDSPLHF. In DNA form, the CDR3 reads TGTGCCATCAGGCCGGGACAGGGTAGGGATTCACCCCTCCACTTT.

V and J are TRBV5-6 and TRBJ2-1; no clear D. This CDR3 contains 16 residues. Trimming took 1 base from V and 6 from J, leaving 17 bases between them. Germline V lookup: CDR1 SGHDT, CDR2 YYEEEE. CDR3 sequence: CASSLYPAHWGNEQFF. The CDR3 DNA reads as TGTGCCAGCAGCTTGTATCCAGCGCATTGGGGCAATGAGCAGTTCTTC.

A word on this clonotype: This may come from a read error, since a much larger clone is one base off. V is TRBV20-1 and J is TRBJ2-1, with unresolved D. Germline V CDR1 and CDR2: DFQATT, SNEGSKA (reference sequence). Trimming removed 3 bases at V and 0 bases at J, with 6 bases between. CDR3 size: 13 residues. This chain's CDR3 is CSASWSSYNEQFF. CDR3 DNA sequence: TGCAGTGCTAGCTGGAGCTCCTACAATGAGCAGTTCTTC.